Shown below are 6 T cell receptor beta chains from a single sample sequenced in a study of blood T cells in healthy people across ages (dated by TCRdb to about 2015). The method behind the library was 5' RACE. Sequencing relied on an Illumina HiSeq 2500. The second PCR ran for about 6 to 11 cycles and used a J-beta primer mix along with a sample-barcoded 5' primer. Clones were called with MiXCR by TCRdb after fastp trimmed the public reads at Q25, and only in-frame beta chains were retained. Merged by CDR3 protein, the rows form single entries marked with the most common genes and DNA. Recorded for this sample are some 1.5 million distinct CDR3 sequences; roughly 27% of them occurred a single time. Approximately 7.7% of the sample comes from the top ten. Sequencing was performed on blood. These receptors all stem from a woman under 40 in good health.

The chain is built from TRBV5-1 and TRBJ2-1; D is possibly TRBD1 (5 bases). Deletions cut 0 bases from V and 4 bases from J, with 17 bases between. The CDR3 is made up of 17 amino acids. Germline lookup yields CDR1 SGHRS and CDR2 YFSETQ. CDR3 sequence reads: CASSLDPLVGQYNEQFF. CDR3 sequence (DNA): TGCGCCAGCAGCTTGGATCCTCTAGTGGGGCAATACAATGAGCAGTTCTTC. Supplemented by reference TRBV5-1 and TRBJ2-1, the full variable domain reads KAGVTQTPRYLIKTRGQQVTLSCSPISGHRSVSWYQQTPGQGLQFLFEYFSETQRNKGNFPGRFSGRQFSNSRSEMNVSTLELGDSALYLCASSLDPLVGQYNEQFFGPGTRLTVL.

A few counts support this clonotype. The V and J genes are TRBV5-4 and TRBJ2-3; TRBD2 matches at 8 bases. CDR1 and CDR2 (germline): SGHNT, YYREEE (reference sequence). V lost 1 base and J lost 8; bases outside the gene matches: 6. The length of the CDR3 is 14 residues. In DNA, the CDR3 is TGTGCCAGCAGCTTGCCAGCGGGGGCGGGTACGCAGTATTTT. Its translation: CASSLPAGAGTQYF.

In this sample, this clonotype turned up once. This may come from a read error, since a much larger clone is one base off. V is TRBV29-1 and J is TRBJ1-2; tentative D call: TRBD1 (5 bases). From germline, CDR1 is SQVTM and CDR2 ANQGSEA. This CDR3 is 13 amino acids long. Trimming pared 8 bases from V and 0 bases from J, leaving 13 bases between. This CDR3 reads CSPQASANYGYTF. CDR3 nucleotide sequence: TGCAGCCCACAGGCGAGCGCTAACTATGGCTACACCTTC.

This clonotype was seen repeatedly, ten times or more. This chain uses TRBV10-3 with TRBJ2-7; the D gene is possibly TRBD1 (5 bases). The germline CDR1 and CDR2 sequences are ENHRY and SYGVKD. Trimming took 3 bases from V and 8 from J, leaving 14 bases between them. The CDR3 runs 13 residues. CDR3: CAISEEPGQKQYF. CDR3 nucleotide sequence: TGTGCCATCAGTGAAGAACCAGGGCAAAAGCAGTACTTC.

This chain joins TRBV27 and TRBJ1-2; 7 bases agree with TRBD1. The CDR3 runs 15 residues. Germline assignment: CDR1 MNHEY and CDR2 SMNVEV (reference sequence). The V segment lost 6 bases and the J segment 4 bases; nucleotides outside the gene matches: 11. CDR3 in amino acids: CASRPDRVGGYGYTF. CDR3 DNA: TGTGCCAGCAGACCTGACAGGGTGGGTGGCTATGGCTACACCTTC.

Concerning this clonotype: One junction end disagrees with the germline gene, perhaps due to a read error. The J gene is TRBJ2-6, the V gene TRBV7-9, with D perhaps TRBD1 (6 bases). Germline V gene sequence: CDR1 SEHNR, CDR2 FQNEAQ (reference sequence). The CDR3 totals 18 residues. DNA of the CDR3: TGTGCCAGCAGCGGATTGACAGGCTCCATCTCTGGGGCCAACGTCCGGACTTTC. It translates to CASSGLTGSISGANVRTF.